Listed below are T cell receptor beta chains from one sample, sequenced in a study of shared clonotypes between healthy human individuals. The assay was immunoSEQ multiplex PCR, and TCRdb's table has in-frame clones only and misses some. This table has millions of clones, less than 95% appearing once. The sample taken for sequencing was naive CD8+ T cells sorted from blood. The origin of the receptors is a man between 18 and 35 years old in good health. The CDR3 runs from the conserved cysteine through the conserved F or W. The D gene is left open where the match is weak. Only part of the rows carry a size: once, few, many, or a class if the clone is expanded.

cdr3_nt cdr3_aa v_call clone_size j_call d_call
TGCGCCAGCAGCCCCTGGACAGGCTACCTGTTTTTT CASSPWTGYLFF TRBV4-1 - TRBJ1-4 TRBD1
TGTGCCAGCAGCTCGAACAGGGAGGGGGCCACTGAAGCTTTCTTT CASSSNREGATEAFF TRBV7-9 - TRBJ1-1 TRBD1
TGTGCCAGCGCCAACCCCGGGACAGGGGGCGTTTCACCCCTCCACTTT CASANPGTGGVSPLHF TRBV18 once TRBJ1-6 TRBD1
TGTGCCAGCAGTTACTATGAAGGGAGCACTGAAGCTTTCTTT CASSYYEGSTEAFF TRBV6-5 - TRBJ1-1 -
TGTGCCAGCTCACTAGGGGACGGAGGAAACACCATATATTTT CASSLGDGGNTIYF TRBV18 - TRBJ1-3 -
TGCGCCAGCAGTTTCGGGACAGCTAATGAAAAACTGTTTTTT CASSFGTANEKLFF TRBV5-1 - TRBJ1-4 TRBD1
TGTGCCAGCATAGCAGGGGGCTACGATACGCAGTATTTT CASIAGGYDTQYF TRBV6-1 - TRBJ2-3 TRBD1
TGCGCCAGCGGTCCCGGGACTAGCTCCTACAATGAGCAGTTCTTC CASGPGTSSYNEQFF TRBV4-1 few TRBJ2-1 TRBD2
TGTGCCAGCAGCGCCGGGACAGGGACCTTCAACGAGCAGTACTTC CASSAGTGTFNEQYF TRBV9 - TRBJ2-7 TRBD1
TGTGCCAGCAGCTATTCGGGAGTTGGGAATGAGCAGTTCTTC CASSYSGVGNEQFF TRBV11-2 - TRBJ2-1 -
TGTGCCAGCAGCTTAGAGGGAGGGTTTGAGCAGTTCTTC CASSLEGGFEQFF TRBV11-2 - TRBJ2-1 TRBD2
TGTGCCAGCAGCCCCGGACTGGTTGCCACAGATACGCAGTATTTT CASSPGLVATDTQYF TRBV5-4 - TRBJ2-3 -
TGCGCCAGCAGCCAAGGAACTAGCCTAACCTACAATGAGCAGTTCTTC CASSQGTSLTYNEQFF TRBV4-1 - TRBJ2-1 -
TGCGCCAGCAGCCAAGATGGCCCGGCGGGGGAAACCTACGAGCAGTACTTC CASSQDGPAGETYEQYF TRBV4-3 - TRBJ2-7 TRBD2
TGTGCCAGCAGCGGTCCGGGGATAACAGATACGCAGTATTTT CASSGPGITDTQYF TRBV11-2 - TRBJ2-3 -
TGTGCCAGCTCCAGGGAGAGCTCCTACGAGCAGTACTTC CASSRESSYEQYF TRBV13 - TRBJ2-7 -
TGCGCCAGCAGCTTTACTAGCGCGTCCTACGAGCAGTACTTC CASSFTSASYEQYF TRBV5-1 - TRBJ2-7 TRBD2
TGTGCCAGCAGATTCAATGTTAAACAGGGCACTGAAGCTTTCTTT CASRFNVKQGTEAFF TRBV11-1 - TRBJ1-1 -
TGTGCCAGCAGCTTCACGGAAGGCACCTACGAGCAGTACTTC CASSFTEGTYEQYF TRBV11-2 - TRBJ2-7 -
TGCGCCAGCAGCGACCCAAGGGAAGGCTCCTACAATGAGCAGTTCTTC CASSDPREGSYNEQFF TRBV10-1 - TRBJ2-1 -
TGTGCCATCAGAGAAGGGGGTTTAGCCTACGAGCAGTACTTC CAIREGGLAYEQYF TRBV10-3 - TRBJ2-7 -
TGTGCCAGCAGCGACACCTACGAGCAGTACTTC CASSDTYEQYF TRBV7-9 few TRBJ2-7 -
TGTGCCAGCAGCTCTATCGATTTTACAGGGATGGCTCCCACAGATACGCAGTATTTT CASSSIDFTGMAPTDTQYF TRBV11-3 - TRBJ2-3 -
TGTGCCAGCAGTTACGGAGTAGCGGAGGAGCTGGAGACCCAGTACTTC CASSYGVAEELETQYF TRBV6-5 - TRBJ2-5 -
TGTGCCAGCAGCTTGGGGGGACTAGCGAACACCGGGGAGCTGTTTTTT CASSLGGLANTGELFF TRBV5-6 - TRBJ2-2 TRBD2
TGTGCCATCAGTGACTGGGACAGGGAGAGAAGCTATGGCTACACCTTC CAISDWDRERSYGYTF TRBV10-3 - TRBJ1-2 TRBD1
TGTGCCAGCAGCCAATCGCGGGGACAGGGAACGGGTGAGCAGTACTTC CASSQSRGQGTGEQYF TRBV7-9 - TRBJ2-7 TRBD1
TGTGCCAGCTCAAGCGGGAGGGCCTACGAGCAGTACTTC CASSSGRAYEQYF TRBV7-2 - TRBJ2-7 TRBD2
TGTGCCAGCAGCCAAGACAGGGGGCCTGCCGAGCAGTACTTC CASSQDRGPAEQYF TRBV6-6 - TRBJ2-7 TRBD1
TGTGCCAGCAGCTTGACTAGCGGGATCGCAGATACGCAGTATTTT CASSLTSGIADTQYF TRBV7-9 - TRBJ2-3 TRBD2
TGTGCCAGCAGCGTAGGCCAGATGGGACACGAGCAGTACTTC CASSVGQMGHEQYF TRBV9 - TRBJ2-7 -
TGTGCCAGCCTCGACGCCTACGAGCAGTACTTC CASLDAYEQYF TRBV6-6 - TRBJ2-7 -
TGCGCCAGCAGCCTCGGCGGGGACGAGCAGTACTTC CASSLGGDEQYF TRBV5-1 - TRBJ2-7 -
TGCGCCAGCAGCCAAGGGGGGAACACTGAAGCTTTCTTT CASSQGGNTEAFF TRBV4-1 - TRBJ1-1 -
TGTGCCAGTAGTTCGAAGCGATCATCCCCCTACGAGCAGTACTTC CASSSKRSSPYEQYF TRBV19 - TRBJ2-7 -
TGTGCCTTGGACCTGGGCAGTCAGCCCCAGCATTTT CALDLGSQPQHF TRBV30 few TRBJ1-5 -
TGCGCCAGCAGCCCCTCTGTTTCGTACAATGAGCAGTTCTTC CASSPSVSYNEQFF TRBV4-1 - TRBJ2-1 -
TGCAGCGCCTCCGGGACAGACAATGAGCAGTTCTTC CSASGTDNEQFF TRBV29-1 once TRBJ2-1 TRBD1
TGTGCCAGCAGTGAAGGGGCAGGGATAAATGAAAAACTGTTTTTT CASSEGAGINEKLFF TRBV6-1 - TRBJ1-4 -
TGTGCCAGCAGTTCCCAGTGGACAGGGGGCGGTTACGGCTATGGCTACACCTTC CASSSQWTGGGYGYGYTF TRBV28 - TRBJ1-2 TRBD1
TGCAGCGTTCTAACAGCACCCTACGAGCAGTACTTC CSVLTAPYEQYF TRBV29-1 - TRBJ2-7 -
TGTGCCAGCAGCGTCGCGGGACTAGCGGGAGTGAGCACAGATACGCAGTATTTT CASSVAGLAGVSTDTQYF TRBV9 - TRBJ2-3 TRBD2
TGTGCCAGCAGCTGGACTAGCGGGGGAAATGAGCAGTTCTTC CASSWTSGGNEQFF TRBV11-2 - TRBJ2-1 TRBD2
TGTGCCAGCAGCGGGGAGTCCCTATGGCCCGGGGAGCTGTTTTTT CASSGESLWPGELFF TRBV5-8 - TRBJ2-2 -
TGTGCCAGCAGCGGGGTTGGTGGGTCCTACAATGAGCAGTTCTTC CASSGVGGSYNEQFF TRBV5-4 - TRBJ2-1 -
TGTGCTAGTGGTACGCCGGGACAGGAAAATCAGCCCCAGCATTTT CASGTPGQENQPQHF TRBV12-5 - TRBJ1-5 TRBD1
TGTGCCAGCAGCGTAGACAGCGGGAGTGCATACGAGCAGTACTTC CASSVDSGSAYEQYF TRBV9 - TRBJ2-7 TRBD2
TGTGCCAGCAGCTTAAGGGATGAGACCCAGTACTTC CASSLRDETQYF TRBV7-9 - TRBJ2-5 -
TGTGCCAGCAGCGTAGGTGGGAGTTCCTACGAGCAGTACTTC CASSVGGSSYEQYF TRBV9 - TRBJ2-7 -
TGTGCCAGCAGTTGGGGACAGGCGACCACCGGGGAGCTGTTTTTT CASSWGQATTGELFF TRBV5-6 - TRBJ2-2 TRBD1
TGTGCCAGCAGCTCCGGGACCCGGCGGGAAAAACTGTTTTTT CASSSGTRREKLFF TRBV27 - TRBJ1-4 -
TGTGCCAGCAGCCAAGTTCCGGACCAGAACACTGAAGCTTTCTTT CASSQVPDQNTEAFF TRBV14 - TRBJ1-1 -
TGTGCCATCAGTAATACAGGGGTCACTGAAGCTTTCTTT CAISNTGVTEAFF TRBV10-3 - TRBJ1-1 TRBD1